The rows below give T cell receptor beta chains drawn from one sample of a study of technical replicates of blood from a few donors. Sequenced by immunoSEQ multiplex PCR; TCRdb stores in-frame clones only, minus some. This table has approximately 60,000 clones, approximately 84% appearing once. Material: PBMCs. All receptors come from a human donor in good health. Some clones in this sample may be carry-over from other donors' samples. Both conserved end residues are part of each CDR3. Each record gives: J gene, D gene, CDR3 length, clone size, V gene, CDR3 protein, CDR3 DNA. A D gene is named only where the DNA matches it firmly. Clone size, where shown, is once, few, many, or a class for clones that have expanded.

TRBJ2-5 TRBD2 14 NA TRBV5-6 CASSLEAGQETQYF TGTGCCAGCAGCTTGGAAGCGGGGCAAGAGACCCAGTACTTC
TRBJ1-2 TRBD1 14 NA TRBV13 CASTRTGGNYGYTF TGTGCCAGCACAAGGACAGGGGGGAACTATGGCTACACCTTC
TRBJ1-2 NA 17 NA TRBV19 CAIPLSRRINWTYGYTF TGTGCCATCCCCCTATCTAGACGGATCAATTGGACATATGGCTACACCTTC
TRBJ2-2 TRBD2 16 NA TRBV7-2 CASSLIGGGAPGELFF TGTGCCAGCAGCTTAATTGGCGGGGGGGCCCCCGGGGAGCTGTTTTTT
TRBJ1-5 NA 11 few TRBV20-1 CSASLNQPQHF TGCAGTGCGAGCCTCAATCAGCCCCAGCATTTT
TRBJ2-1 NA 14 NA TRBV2 CASSGYKGTNEQFF TGTGCCAGCAGTGGATACAAAGGGACAAATGAGCAGTTCTTC
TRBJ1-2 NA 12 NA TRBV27 CASSLDRSGYTF TGTGCCAGCAGTTTAGACAGGTCTGGCTACACCTTC
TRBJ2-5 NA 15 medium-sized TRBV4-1 CASSQVTSSSETQYF TGCGCCAGCAGCCAAGTTACTAGCAGCTCAGAGACCCAGTACTTC
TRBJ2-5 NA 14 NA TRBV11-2 CASSLVGHTETQYF TGTGCCAGCAGCTTAGTTGGGCATACAGAGACCCAGTACTTC
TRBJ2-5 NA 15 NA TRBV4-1 CASSMGRKGGETQYF TGCGCCAGCAGCATGGGTCGCAAAGGAGGAGAGACCCAGTACTTC
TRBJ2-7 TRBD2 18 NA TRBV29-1 CSVELPEAGGNLVNEQYF TGCAGCGTTGAACTACCGGAGGCGGGAGGTAACCTTGTGAACGAGCAGTACTTC
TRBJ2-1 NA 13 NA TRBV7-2 CASSPSRDNEQFF TGTGCCAGCAGCCCCTCGCGAGACAATGAGCAGTTCTTC
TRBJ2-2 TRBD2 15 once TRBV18 CASSPGTSGRRELFF TGTGCCAGCTCACCCGGGACTAGCGGCCGCCGGGAGCTGTTTTTT
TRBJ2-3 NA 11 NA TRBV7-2 CASSHTDTQYF TGTGCCAGCAGCCACACAGATACGCAGTATTTT
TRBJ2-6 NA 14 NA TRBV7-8 CASSRGAWANVLTF TGTGCCAGCAGCCGGGGGGCTTGGGCCAACGTCCTGACTTTC
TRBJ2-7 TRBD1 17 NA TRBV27 CASSLSRQGLQLGVQYF TGTGCCAGCAGTTTATCCCGACAGGGCCTACAATTGGGGGTGCAGTACTTC
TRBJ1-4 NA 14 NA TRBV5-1 CASSLAGSNEKLFF TGCGCCAGCAGCTTGGCTGGGAGTAATGAAAAACTGTTTTTT
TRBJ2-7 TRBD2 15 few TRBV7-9 CASSLAAGSTYEQYF TGTGCCAGCAGCCTGGCAGCGGGGAGTACCTACGAGCAGTACTTC
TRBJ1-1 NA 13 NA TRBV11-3 CASSSRVGTEAFF TGTGCCAGCAGCTCCAGGGTTGGCACTGAAGCTTTCTTT
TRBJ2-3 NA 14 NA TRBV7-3 CASSLSQRTDTQYF TGTGCCAGCAGCTTAAGTCAGAGGACAGATACGCAGTATTTT
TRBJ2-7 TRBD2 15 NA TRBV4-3 CASSQVLAGDYEQYF TGCGCCAGCAGCCAGGTACTAGCGGGAGACTACGAGCAGTACTTC
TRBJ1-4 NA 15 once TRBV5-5 CASSLEVRVREKLFF TGTGCCAGCAGCTTGGAAGTCAGGGTACGGGAAAAACTGTTTTTT
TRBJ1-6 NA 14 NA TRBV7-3 CASSLNAGEGPLHF TGTGCCAGCAGCTTAAACGCAGGGGAAGGGCCCCTCCACTTT
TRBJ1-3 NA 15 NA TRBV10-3 CAISEGDLSGNTIYF TGTGCCATCAGTGAGGGAGACCTCTCTGGAAACACCATATATTTT
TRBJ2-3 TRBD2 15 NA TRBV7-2 CASSPQRGSTDTQYF TGTGCCAGCAGCCCACAGCGGGGGAGCACAGATACGCAGTATTTT
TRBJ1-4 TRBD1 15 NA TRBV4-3 CASSQEGGEGEKLFF TGCGCCAGCAGCCAAGAAGGGGGCGAGGGTGAAAAACTGTTTTTT
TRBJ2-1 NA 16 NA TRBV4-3 CASSQTTDSVYNEQFF TGCGCCAGCAGCCAAACTACCGACTCCGTATACAATGAGCAGTTCTTC
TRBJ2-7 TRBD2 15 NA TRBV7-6 CASSLGAGLSYEQYF TGTGCCAGCAGCTTAGGAGCGGGATTGTCCTACGAGCAGTACTTC
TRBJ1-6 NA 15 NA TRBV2 CASSEGQYYNSPLHF TGTGCCAGCAGTGAAGGACAGTACTATAATTCACCCCTCCACTTT
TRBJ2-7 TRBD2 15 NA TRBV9 CASSVASGSVYEQYF TGTGCCAGCAGCGTAGCTAGCGGGAGTGTTTACGAGCAGTACTTC
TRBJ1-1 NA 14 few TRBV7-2 CASTLGRGNTEAFF TGTGCCAGCACACTAGGTCGGGGGAACACTGAAGCTTTCTTT
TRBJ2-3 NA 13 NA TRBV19 CASNGRSTDTQYF TGTGCCAGTAATGGCAGAAGCACAGATACGCAGTATTTT
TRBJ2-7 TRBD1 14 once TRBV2 CASSYDRGRYEQYF TGTGCCAGCAGTTATGACAGGGGGCGCTACGAGCAGTACTTC
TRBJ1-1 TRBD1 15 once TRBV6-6 CASNDPGQGNTEAFF TGTGCCAGCAACGACCCGGGACAGGGGAACACTGAAGCTTTCTTT
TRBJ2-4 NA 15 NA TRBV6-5 CASKGTGLAKNIQYF TGTGCCAGCAAGGGTACCGGACTAGCCAAAAACATTCAGTACTTC
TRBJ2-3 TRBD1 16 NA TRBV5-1 CASSGGDRVTTDTQYF TGCGCCAGCAGCGGAGGGGACAGGGTAACAACAGATACGCAGTATTTT
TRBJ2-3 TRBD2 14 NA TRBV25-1 CASNEREGGDTQYF TGTGCCAGCAACGAGCGGGAGGGCGGAGATACGCAGTATTTT
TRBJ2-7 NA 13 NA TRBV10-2 CASSEFSSGEQYF TGCGCCAGCAGTGAGTTTTCCTCGGGGGAGCAGTACTTC
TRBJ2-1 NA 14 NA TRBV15 CATSRELRYNEQFF TGTGCCACCAGCAGAGAACTACGGTACAATGAGCAGTTCTTC
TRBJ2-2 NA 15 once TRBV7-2 CASSPDPSRGGELFF TGTGCCAGCAGCCCCGACCCTAGTAGGGGCGGGGAGCTGTTTTTT
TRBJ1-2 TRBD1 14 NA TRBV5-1 CASSWSDRVYGYTF TGCGCCAGCAGCTGGTCCGACAGGGTCTATGGCTACACCTTC
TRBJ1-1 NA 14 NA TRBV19 CASSDPGVVTEAFF TGTGCCAGTAGTGACCCGGGGGTCGTCACTGAAGCTTTCTTT
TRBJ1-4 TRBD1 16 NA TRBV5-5 CASSSTPDRDSPKLFF TGTGCCAGCAGCTCGACCCCGGACAGGGACTCCCCAAAACTGTTTTTT
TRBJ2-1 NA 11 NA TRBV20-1 CSASQDNEQFF TGCAGTGCTTCACAAGACAATGAGCAGTTCTTC
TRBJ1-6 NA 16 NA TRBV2 CASSEDSLAYNSPLHF TGTGCCAGCAGTGAAGATAGCCTCGCCTATAATTCACCCCTCCACTTT
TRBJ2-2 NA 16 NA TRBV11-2 CASSQGSGTNTGELFF TGTGCCAGCAGCCAGGGGAGCGGAACGAACACCGGGGAGCTGTTTTTT
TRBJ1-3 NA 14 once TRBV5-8 CASSLTGSGNTIYF TGTGCCAGCAGCTTGACAGGGTCTGGAAACACCATATATTTT
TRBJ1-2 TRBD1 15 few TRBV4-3 CASSQDLGQGYGYTF TGCGCCAGCAGCCAAGATTTAGGACAGGGGTACGGCTACACCTTC
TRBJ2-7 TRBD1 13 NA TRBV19 CASSPTGAREQYF TGTGCCAGTTCCCCGACAGGGGCGCGAGAGCAGTACTTC